These 29 T cell receptor beta chains came from one sample sequenced in a study of Ad26.COV2.S vaccination and SARS-CoV-2 variants. Regarding treatment: about 20 received Ad26.COV2.S at low or high dose, single or two shots; 5 received placebo; per-sample allocation not given. On day 63 after the first injection, vaccine and placebo recipients gave samples. Profiled with immunoSEQ multiplex PCR; TCRdb holds only in-frame clones, not every one. The top ten clones hold around 2.2% of a sample with about 320,000 clones, around 85% of them seen once. The sequences come from peripheral blood, collected in a trial of Ad26.COV2.S vaccine versus placebo. The origin of the receptors is a person between 18 and 65 years old who received the Ad26.COV2.S COVID-19 vaccine or a placebo.

The chain carries TRBV15 and TRBJ1-3, with no clear D. With 2 bases removed from V and 2 bases from J, the gap between germline ends came to 13 bases. CDR3 length equals 16 residues. Germline-derived CDR1 and CDR2 are LNHNV and YYDKDF (reference sequence). CDR3 protein: CATSRSPWSTGNTIYF. The CDR3 DNA sequence: TGTGCCACCAGCAGATCACCCTGGAGCACTGGAAACACCATATATTTT. Filled out from reference TRBV15 and TRBJ1-3, the complete variable domain reads DAMVIQNPRYQVTQFGKPVTLSCSQTLNHNVMYWYQQKSSQAPKLLFHYYDKDFNNEADTPDNFQSRRPNTSFCFLDIRSPGLGDTAMYLCATSRSPWSTGNTIYFGEGSWLTVV.

This chain connects TRBV7-9 to TRBJ2-2, with D perhaps being TRBD1 or TRBD2 (6 bases each). In germline, CDR1 is SEHNR, CDR2 FQNEAQ (reference sequence). The V end lost 10 bases, the J end lost 2 bases, and 26 bases lay between the germline ends. The CDR3 has 18 amino acids. CDR3 protein: CAIRAQTNQGTNTGELFF. The DNA of the CDR3 is TGTGCCATAAGAGCGCAGACTAATCAGGGGACTAACACCGGGGAGCTGTTTTTT.

The genes are TRBV6-5 and TRBJ2-1; no definite D call. In germline, CDR1 is MNHEY, CDR2 SVGAGI. The CDR3 is 16 residues long. V lost 2 bases and J 3 bases, leaving 14 bases between the germline ends. CDR3 coding DNA: TGTGCCAGCAGTTACCGAAGTCTGTACAGCTACAATGAGCAGTTCTTC. This codes for CASSYRSLYSYNEQFF.

The chain is built from TRBV28 and TRBJ1-5; TRBD1 matches 8 bases. Germline V gene lookup returns CDR1 MDHEN and CDR2 SYDVKM. After removal of 7 bases from V and 2 bases from J, the junction contained 4 bases not matched to a gene. The CDR3 consists of 14 residues. CDR3 bases: TGTGCCAGCACCTTCAGGGGGCGCAATCAGCCCCAGCATTTT. Amino acid sequence: CASTFRGRNQPQHF.

The chain combines TRBV11-3 with TRBJ1-4, with TRBD1 as a possible D gene (5 bases). V was trimmed by 6 bases and J by 3 bases, leaving 17 bases between them. Germline lookup yields CDR1 SGHNT and CDR2 YENEEA. CDR3 length equals 16 residues. The CDR3 protein is CASRLRSGSPNEKLFF. CDR3 nucleotide sequence: TGTGCCAGCAGATTACGCTCAGGGTCCCCTAATGAAAAACTGTTTTTT.

The genes are TRBV28 and TRBJ1-1, with D perhaps TRBD1 (6 bases). This CDR3 comprises 15 residues. The germline V gene has CDR1 MDHEN and CDR2 SYDVKM. Trimming removed 1 base from V and 3 bases from J, with 12 bases in between. This CDR3 reads CASSLLGTKDTEAFF. The CDR3 nucleotides are TGTGCCAGCAGTTTATTAGGGACAAAGGACACTGAAGCTTTCTTT.

This chain joins TRBV5-1 and TRBJ2-7; D is perhaps TRBD1 or TRBD2 (5 bases each). The CDR3 has 14 amino acids. CDR1 is SGHRS, CDR2 YFSETQ, per germline. V lost 0 bases and J 6 bases, leaving 13 bases between the germline ends. Here the CDR3 DNA reads TGCGCCAGCAGCTTGGGAGGGGTTTTCGGCGAGCAGTACTTC. Translated, it gives CASSLGGVFGEQYF.

The chain uses TRBV5-1 and TRBJ2-5; D remains ambiguous. Looked up from germline, CDR1 is SGHRS and CDR2 is YFSETQ. V was clipped by 3 bases and J by 1 base, with 13 bases between them. The CDR3 consists of 15 residues. The DNA for the CDR3 is TGCGCCAGCAGCTCGACCAATGGGCCCCAAGAGACCCAGTACTTC. This gives the protein CASSSTNGPQETQYF.

CDR3 sequence (DNA): TGTGCCAGCAGTTGGAACTACAGGGGGGCTGGCACAGATACGCAGTATTTT. Translation: CASSWNYRGAGTDTQYF. The rearrangement joins TRBV2 to TRBJ2-3; 8 positions agree with TRBD1. Per germline, CDR1 SNHLY and CDR2 FYNNEI. CDR3 length: 17 amino acids. V was clipped by 5 bases and J by 1 base; unmatched bases: 11.

This clone was counted a single time. V gene TRBV6-2 or TRBV6-3 combines with J gene TRBJ1-3; tentatively, D is TRBD1 (6 bases). CDR3 length: 17 residues. V lost 4 bases and J 0 bases, leaving 16 bases between the germline ends. Germline values: CDR1 MNHEY, CDR2 SVGEGT. The chain's CDR3 is CASSSLRGKLSGNTIYF. The CDR3 DNA reads TGTGCCAGCAGTTCCTTGAGGGGGAAACTCTCTGGAAACACCATATATTTT.

The J gene is TRBJ1-4, the V gene TRBV6-5; a weak D match, TRBD1 (5 bases). Trimming took 7 bases from V and 2 from J, leaving 11 bases between them. The germline CDR1 and CDR2 sequences are MNHEY and SVGAGI. The CDR3 has 14 amino acids. CDR3 in amino acids: CASNAGITNEKLFF. Here the CDR3 DNA reads TGTGCCAGCAACGCAGGGATCACTAATGAAAAACTGTTTTTT.

The CDR3 here is CSARGQSEAFF. The CDR3 DNA reads TGCAGTGCTAGAGGGCAGAGTGAAGCTTTCTTT. The chain links TRBV20-1 to TRBJ1-1; D unclear. Trimming pared 1 base from V and 7 bases from J, leaving 7 bases between. The CDR3 runs 11 residues. Germline V lookup: CDR1 DFQATT, CDR2 SNEGSKA (reference sequence).

This clone was counted once. The rearrangement links TRBV5-6 to TRBJ1-2; no clear D gene. In germline, CDR1 is SGHDT, CDR2 YYEEEE. V was pared by 1 base and J by 7 bases, with 11 bases between. The CDR3 runs 13 residues. The CDR3 DNA reads as TGTGCCAGCAGCTTGCTCAGAGACTCTGGCTACACCTTC. Translated: CASSLLRDSGYTF.

The rearrangement uses TRBV18 and TRBJ1-4, with no clear D. CDR1 and CDR2 (germline): KGHSH, LQKENI. There are 14 residues in the CDR3. Between the trimmed V and J ends, which lost 4 bases and 6 bases, there was a span of 12 bases. The CDR3: CASSREGVYEKLFF. In nucleotides, the CDR3 is TGTGCCAGCTCACGGGAAGGAGTTTATGAAAAACTGTTTTTT. The full variable domain, rest sourced from reference TRBV18 and TRBJ1-4, is NAGVMQNPRHLVRRRGQEARLRCSPMKGHSHVYWYRQLPEEGLKFMVYLQKENIIDESGMPKERFSAEFPKEGPSILRIQQVVRGDSAAYFCASSREGVYEKLFFGSGTQLSVL.

J is TRBJ1-6 and V is TRBV27; no reliable D call. CDR1 is MNHEY, CDR2 SMNVEV, per germline (reference sequence). V was shortened by 6 bases and J by 5 bases, with 14 bases between the two germline ends. The CDR3 loop spans 15 amino acids. DNA of the CDR3: TGTGCCAGCAGCCTTGTAGGAAGGGATAATTCACCCCTCCACTTT. It encodes CASSLVGRDNSPLHF.

In this sample, this clone turned up a few times. The chain recombines TRBV7-6 with TRBJ2-7, with D perhaps TRBD1 (6 bases). The germline V and J ends were trimmed by 1 base and 4 bases, with 20 bases remaining between them. CDR3 length equals 17 residues. Germline V lookup: CDR1 SGHVS, CDR2 FNYEAQ. The CDR3 sequence is CASSLEVVGDTLYEQYF. CDR3 nucleotides: TGTGCCAGCAGCTTAGAAGTAGTGGGGGACACCCTATACGAGCAGTACTTC.

The chain employs TRBV7-9 and TRBJ1-1, with no clear D. This CDR3 has 14 residues. Germline CDR1 reads SEHNR; CDR2 reads FQNEAQ (reference sequence). V was clipped by 8 bases and J by 0 bases, with 13 bases between them. The DNA of the CDR3 is TGTGCCAGCCAATTAATACTCATGAACACTGAAGCTTTCTTT. This sequence encodes CASQLILMNTEAFF.

J is TRBJ1-1 and V is TRBV7-9; TRBD1 matches at 8 bases. Germline V gene sequence: CDR1 SEHNR, CDR2 FQNEAQ (reference sequence). The CDR3 consists of 14 residues. J gave up 1 base and V 5 bases, and 3 bases lay outside the gene matches. In DNA form, the CDR3 reads TGTGCCAGCAGCATCGGACAGGGGAACACTGAAGCTTTCTTT. Its translation is CASSIGQGNTEAFF.

The V gene is TRBV7-9, the J gene TRBJ2-7, with D perhaps matching TRBD1 or TRBD2 (6 bases each). The germline V gene has CDR1 SEHNR and CDR2 FQNEAQ (reference sequence). The germline V and J ends were trimmed by 5 bases and 2 bases, with 13 bases remaining between them. The CDR3 spans 14 residues. The DNA for the CDR3 is TGTGCCAGCAGCGGGGGGACAATAACCTACGAGCAGTACTTC. Amino acids: CASSGGTITYEQYF.

The CDR3 region has the DNA TGTGCCAGTAGTATAGATGGAAGGGGGACCTCCTACGAGCAGTACTTC. It is translated as CASSIDGRGTSYEQYF. The chain is built from TRBV19 and TRBJ2-7, with D perhaps TRBD1 (6 bases). The V gene lost 0 bases and the J gene lost 0 bases, with 12 bases spanning the gap. CDR3 length equals 16 residues. The germline V gene encodes CDR1 LNHDA and CDR2 SQIVND (reference sequence).

This chain joins TRBV27 and TRBJ1-5; D might be TRBD1 (5 bases). V lost 2 bases to trimming and J lost 7 bases, with 12 bases between them. Germline V gene sequence: CDR1 MNHEY, CDR2 SMNVEV (reference sequence). The CDR3 consists of 14 residues. The CDR3 spells CASSLQGAGQPQHF. The CDR3, as DNA: TGTGCCAGCAGTTTACAGGGCGCGGGACAGCCCCAGCATTTT.

The V gene is TRBV27, the J gene TRBJ1-5; TRBD1 matches 7 bases. CDR1 is MNHEY, CDR2 SMNVEV, per germline (reference sequence). With 4 bases clipped from V and 4 bases from J, the junction kept 4 bases outside the gene matches. The CDR3 sequence is 14 residues long. This CDR3 is CASSSLDRNQPQHF. The CDR3 nucleotides are TGTGCCAGCAGTTCCCTGGACAGGAATCAGCCCCAGCATTTT.

In regard to this clone: This may be a read error, as it is one base from a much larger clone. The chain combines TRBV11-2 with TRBJ2-7; D not resolved. Trimming left V 6 bases short and J 0 bases short, with 3 bases between. CDR3 length: 11 residues. CDR1 and CDR2 from the germline V gene are SGHAT and FQNNGV. CDR3 region: CASRSSYEQYF. The CDR3 bases are TGTGCCAGCAGATCCTCCTACGAGCAGTACTTC. Using reference TRBV11-2 and TRBJ2-7 for the parts outside the CDR3, the full variable domain is EAGVAQSPRYKIIEKRQSVAFWCNPISGHATLYWYQQILGQGPKLLIQFQNNGVVDDSQLPKDRFSAERLKGVDSTLKIQPAKLEDSAVYLCASRSSYEQYFGPGTRLTVT.

V and J are TRBV6-1 and TRBJ1-6; TRBD1 might be the D (6 bases). This CDR3 region has 16 residues. CDR1 MNHNS and CDR2 SASEGT come from the germline V gene. Trimming cost V 3 bases and J 9 bases, with 18 bases left between them. CDR3 loop: CASSDRDKPLLSPLHF. CDR3 nucleotides: TGTGCCAGCAGTGACCGGGACAAACCCCTCCTTTCACCCCTCCACTTT.

V and J are TRBV3-1 (or the pseudogene TRBV3-2) and TRBJ1-4; D is perhaps TRBD1 (5 bases). The germline V gene has CDR1 LGHDT and CDR2 YNNKEL (reference sequence). The CDR3 has 16 amino acids. V shed 4 bases and J shed 0 bases, with 12 bases lying between them. The CDR3 loop reads CASSPDRQTTNEKLFF. The CDR3, as DNA: TGTGCCAGCAGCCCCGATAGACAGACAACTAATGAAAAACTGTTTTTT.

The gene calls are TRBV11-2 and TRBJ1-1, with a weak D call TRBD1 (5 bases). The V and J ends lost 4 bases and 4 bases respectively, with 13 bases between them. Germline CDR1 is SGHAT and CDR2 is FQNNGV. The CDR3 runs 14 residues. CDR3: CASSSPARGTEAFF. CDR3 coding DNA: TGTGCCAGCAGCTCCCCCGCGAGGGGCACTGAAGCTTTCTTT.

The chain joins TRBV19 to TRBJ2-3, with TRBD2 as a possible D gene (6 bases). This CDR3 is built from 16 residues. V lost 3 bases and J 0 bases, leaving 13 bases between the germline ends. CDR1 is LNHDA and CDR2 is SQIVND in the germline V gene (reference sequence). CDR3 residues: CASSIGGVGSTDTQYF. The CDR3 bases are TGTGCCAGTAGTATCGGGGGTGTTGGGAGCACAGATACGCAGTATTTT.

V is TRBV3-1 (or the pseudogene TRBV3-2) and J is TRBJ2-7; D remains unclear. The CDR3 extends over 14 amino acids. Germline V gives CDR1 LGHDT, CDR2 YNNKEL (reference sequence). V was clipped by 0 bases and J by 0 bases, with 6 bases between them. CDR3 protein: CASSQDLHSYEQYF. CDR3 in DNA: TGTGCCAGCAGCCAAGATCTGCACTCCTACGAGCAGTACTTC.

V gene TRBV6-6 combines with J gene TRBJ1-1; TRBD1 might be the D (6 bases). V dropped 5 bases and J dropped 0 bases, with 16 bases sitting between them. This CDR3 spans 16 amino acids. CDR1 MNHNY and CDR2 SVGAGI come from the germline V gene (reference sequence). In nucleotides, the CDR3 is TGTGCCAGCAGTCGAGGAGGGGGGCTGATGAACACTGAAGCTTTCTTT. It codes for CASSRGGGLMNTEAFF.